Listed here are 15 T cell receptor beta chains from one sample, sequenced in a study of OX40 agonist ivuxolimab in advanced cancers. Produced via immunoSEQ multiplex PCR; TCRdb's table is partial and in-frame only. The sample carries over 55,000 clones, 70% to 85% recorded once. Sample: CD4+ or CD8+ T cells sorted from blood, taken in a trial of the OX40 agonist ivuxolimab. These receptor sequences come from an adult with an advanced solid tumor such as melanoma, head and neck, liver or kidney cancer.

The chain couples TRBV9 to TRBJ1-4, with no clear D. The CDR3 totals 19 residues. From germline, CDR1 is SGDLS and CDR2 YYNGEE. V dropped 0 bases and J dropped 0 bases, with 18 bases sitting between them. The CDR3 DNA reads TGTGCCAGCAGCGTAGAAAAGGGCAGTTGGCCTACAACTAATGAAAAACTGTTTTTT. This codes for CASSVEKGSWPTTNEKLFF.

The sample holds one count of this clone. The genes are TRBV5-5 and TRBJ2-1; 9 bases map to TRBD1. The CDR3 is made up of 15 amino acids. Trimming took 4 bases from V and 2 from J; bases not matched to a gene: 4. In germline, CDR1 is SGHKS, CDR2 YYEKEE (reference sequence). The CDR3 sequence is CASSVNRGPYNEQFF. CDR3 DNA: TGTGCCAGCAGCGTCAACAGGGGGCCCTACAATGAGCAGTTCTTC.

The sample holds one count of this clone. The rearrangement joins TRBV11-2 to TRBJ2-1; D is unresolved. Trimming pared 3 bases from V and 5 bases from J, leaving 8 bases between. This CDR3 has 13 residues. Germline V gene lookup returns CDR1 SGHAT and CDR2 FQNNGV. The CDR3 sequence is CASSFAGHNEQFF. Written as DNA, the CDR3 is TGTGCCAGCAGCTTCGCTGGACACAATGAGCAGTTCTTC. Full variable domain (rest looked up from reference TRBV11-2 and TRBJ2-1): EAGVAQSPRYKIIEKRQSVAFWCNPISGHATLYWYQQILGQGPKLLIQFQNNGVVDDSQLPKDRFSAERLKGVDSTLKIQPAKLEDSAVYLCASSFAGHNEQFFGPGTRLTVL.

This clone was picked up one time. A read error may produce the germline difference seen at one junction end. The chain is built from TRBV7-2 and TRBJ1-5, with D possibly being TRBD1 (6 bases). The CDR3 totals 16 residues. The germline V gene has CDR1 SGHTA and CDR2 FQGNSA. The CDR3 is CASSSRGTISSQPQHF. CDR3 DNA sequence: TGTGCCAGCAGCTCAAGGGGGACAATTAGCAGTCAGCCCCAGCATTTT.

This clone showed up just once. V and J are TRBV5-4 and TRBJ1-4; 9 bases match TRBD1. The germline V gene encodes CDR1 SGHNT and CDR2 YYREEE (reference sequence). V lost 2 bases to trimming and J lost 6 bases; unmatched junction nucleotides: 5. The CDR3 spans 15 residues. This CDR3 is CASSLNRGLDEKLFF. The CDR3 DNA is TGTGCCAGCAGCTTAAACAGGGGGCTCGATGAAAAACTGTTTTTT.

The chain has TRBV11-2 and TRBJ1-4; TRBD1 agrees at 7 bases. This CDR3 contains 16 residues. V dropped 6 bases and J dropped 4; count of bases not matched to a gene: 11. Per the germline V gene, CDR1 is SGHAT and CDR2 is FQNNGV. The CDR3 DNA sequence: TGTGCCAGCAGTACTTACACCCGGGACAGTAATGAAAAACTGTTTTTT. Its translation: CASSTYTRDSNEKLFF.

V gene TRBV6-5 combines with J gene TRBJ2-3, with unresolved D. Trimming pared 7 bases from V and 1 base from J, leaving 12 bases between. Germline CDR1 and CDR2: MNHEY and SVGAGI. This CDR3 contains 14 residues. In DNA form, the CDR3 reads TGTGCCAGCACCTGGGCGGTAGGCACAGATACGCAGTATTTT. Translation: CASTWAVGTDTQYF.

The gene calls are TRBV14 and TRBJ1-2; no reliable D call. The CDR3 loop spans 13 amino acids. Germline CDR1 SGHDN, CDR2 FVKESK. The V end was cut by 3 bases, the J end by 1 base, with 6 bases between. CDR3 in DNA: TGTGCCAGCAGCCATAATCGTAACTATGGCTACACCTTC. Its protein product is CASSHNRNYGYTF.

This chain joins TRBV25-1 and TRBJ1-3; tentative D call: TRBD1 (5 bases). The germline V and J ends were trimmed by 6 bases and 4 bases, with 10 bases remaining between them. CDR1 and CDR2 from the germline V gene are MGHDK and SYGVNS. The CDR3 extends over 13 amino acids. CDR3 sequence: CASRRGGGNTIYF. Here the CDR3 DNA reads TGTGCCAGCAGGCGCGGGGGAGGAAACACCATATATTTT.

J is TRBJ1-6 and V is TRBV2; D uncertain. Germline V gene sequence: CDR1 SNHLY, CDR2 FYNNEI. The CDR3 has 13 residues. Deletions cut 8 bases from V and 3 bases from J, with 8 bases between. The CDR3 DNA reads TGTGCCAGCGGCGGTAACTATAATTCACCCCTCCACTTT. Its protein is CASGGNYNSPLHF.

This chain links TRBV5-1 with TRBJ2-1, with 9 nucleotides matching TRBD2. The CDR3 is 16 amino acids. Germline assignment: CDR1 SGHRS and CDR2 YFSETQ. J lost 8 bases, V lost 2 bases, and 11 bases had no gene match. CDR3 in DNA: TGCGCCAGCAGCTTAGGACTCGCGGGAGGGCCTTATGAGCAGTTCTTC. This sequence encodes CASSLGLAGGPYEQFF.

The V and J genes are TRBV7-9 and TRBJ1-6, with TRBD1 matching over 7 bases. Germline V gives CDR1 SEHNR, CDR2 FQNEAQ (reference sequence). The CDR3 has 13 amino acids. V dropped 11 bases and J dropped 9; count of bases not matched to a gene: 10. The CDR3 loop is CAAAGTASSPLHF. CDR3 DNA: TGTGCCGCCGCCGGGACAGCTTCTTCACCCCTCCACTTT. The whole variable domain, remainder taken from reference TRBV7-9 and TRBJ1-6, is DTGVSQNPRHKITKRGQNVTFRCDPISEHNRLYWYRQTLGQGPEFLTYFQNEAQLEKSRLLSDRFSAERPKGSFSTLEIQRTEQGDSAMYLCAAAGTASSPLHFGNGTRLTVT.

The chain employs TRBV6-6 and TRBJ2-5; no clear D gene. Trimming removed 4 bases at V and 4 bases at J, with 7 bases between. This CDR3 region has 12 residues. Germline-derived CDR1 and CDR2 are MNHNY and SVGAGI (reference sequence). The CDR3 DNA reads TGTGCCAGCAGTTTATCGGGAGAGACCCAGTACTTC. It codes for CASSLSGETQYF.

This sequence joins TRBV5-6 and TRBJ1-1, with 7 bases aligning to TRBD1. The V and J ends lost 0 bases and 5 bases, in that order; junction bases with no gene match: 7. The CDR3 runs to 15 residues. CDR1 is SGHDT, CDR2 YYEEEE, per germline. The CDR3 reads CASSLVDRVLTEAFF. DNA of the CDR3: TGTGCCAGCAGCTTGGTCGACAGGGTCTTGACTGAAGCTTTCTTT.

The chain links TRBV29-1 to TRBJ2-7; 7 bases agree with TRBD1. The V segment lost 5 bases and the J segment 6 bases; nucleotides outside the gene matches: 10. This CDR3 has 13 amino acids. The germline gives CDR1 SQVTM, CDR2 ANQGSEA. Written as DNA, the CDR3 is TGCAGCGTTAGGACAGGCGACTTATCCGAGCAGTACTTC. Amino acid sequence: CSVRTGDLSEQYF.